This T cell receptor beta chain was sequenced during a study of cytomegalovirus exposure and HLA in healthy donors. Study-level background: Earlier, 100 million to 120 million unique TCR beta sequences were recovered from around 190 million T cells by an analysis. Whole-study findings and limits: Reports indicated that the classifier achieved high specificity and sensitivity in diagnosing cytomegalovirus status.

Trimming removed 5 bases from V and 3 bases from J, with 14 bases in between. Germline V CDR1 and CDR2: MNHEY, SMNVEV (reference sequence). The CDR3 has 14 amino acids. As to this clone: Its antigen remains unknown.

The PCR used 60 Vbeta and 13 Jbeta primers. Assay used: immunoSEQ multiplex PCR; TCRdb lists only in-frame clones, some missing. This sample contains around 100,000 clones. The sequence was obtained from a man between 50 and 59 years old in good health and CMV-seronegative. The specimen sequenced was PBMCs. V and J are TRBV27 and TRBJ2-7; unclear D gene. CDR3 loop: CASSRERSYYEQYF. In DNA, the CDR3 is TGTGCCAGCAGTCGCGAAAGATCTTACTACGAGCAGTACTTC.